The 19 T cell receptor beta chains reported below all come from one sample, sequenced in a study of blood T cell repertoires in COVID-19. Assay: immunoSEQ multiplex PCR; the TCRdb copy retains only in-frame clones and omits some. The sample comprises a few hundred thousand clones, 80% to 85% of which are singletons, and about 3.4% rests with the top ten. Sequenced material: PBMCs or T cells enriched from blood (not recorded which). The receptors originated from a man between 45 and 60 years old who had recovered from COVID-19.

In the case of this clone: A much larger clone differs from this one at a single base, so this may be a read error. The chain couples TRBV5-6 to TRBJ2-5; TRBD1 aligns across 9 bases. The CDR3 covers 17 residues. In germline, CDR1 is SGHDT, CDR2 YYEEEE. J was trimmed by 0 bases and V by 1 base; bases with no gene match: 7. CDR3 amino acids: CASSLTGTGLHQETQYF. CDR3 in DNA: TGTGCCAGCAGCTTGACCGGGACAGGGCTACACCAAGAGACCCAGTACTTC.

V usage is TRBV11-2 and J usage is TRBJ1-2; 7 bases line up with TRBD1. This CDR3 contains 17 residues. Losses at the gene ends were 5 bases for V and 0 bases for J; bases not matched to a gene: 12. Germline loops: CDR1 SGHAT, CDR2 FQNNGV. CDR3 sequence: CASSAGPGQASNYGYTF. In nucleotides, the CDR3 is TGTGCCAGCAGCGCCGGACCCGGACAGGCGTCTAACTATGGCTACACCTTC.

The gene calls are TRBV18 and TRBJ2-3; TRBD2 is a possible D gene (6 bases). Germline values: CDR1 KGHSH, CDR2 LQKENI. V dropped 3 bases and J dropped 6 bases, with 10 bases sitting between them. CDR3 length equals 13 residues. The CDR3 DNA reads as TGTGCCAGCTCACCGGAGGGAGATGATACGCAGTATTTT. Amino acid sequence: CASSPEGDDTQYF.

This clone was detected once. The J gene is TRBJ1-2, the V gene TRBV3-1 (or the pseudogene TRBV3-2); 9 nucleotides line up with TRBD1. The ends lost 8 bases at V and 2 bases at J; junction bases unmatched: 3. The CDR3 length is 13 residues. Germline CDR1 and CDR2: LGHDT and YNNKEL (reference sequence). The DNA for the CDR3 is TGTGCCAGCTCCGACAGGGGGAACTATGGCTACACCTTC. Its protein product is CASSDRGNYGYTF.

This chain uses TRBV5-5 with TRBJ2-7; 11 bases fit TRBD2. CDR1 is SGHKS, CDR2 YYEKEE, per germline (reference sequence). This CDR3 contains 17 residues. The V segment lost 2 bases and the J segment 0 bases; nucleotides outside the gene matches: 7. CDR3: CASSLGLAGGNSYEQYF. CDR3 DNA: TGTGCCAGCAGCTTAGGTCTAGCGGGAGGCAACTCCTACGAGCAGTACTTC.

As concerns this clone: Other DNA sequences in the same sample also yield this CDR3. V usage is TRBV10-3 and J usage is TRBJ1-1, with D perhaps TRBD1 (5 bases). CDR1 is ENHRY and CDR2 is SYGVKD in the germline V gene. This CDR3 has 13 amino acids. V lost 4 bases and J lost 1, with 7 bases in between. The CDR3 sequence: CAISGTGNTEAFF. In DNA, the CDR3 is TGTGCCATCAGTGGAACAGGGAACACTGAAGCTTTCTTT.

The J gene is TRBJ2-7, the V gene TRBV28; 7 bases are shared with TRBD2. CDR3 length equals 15 residues. CDR1 MDHEN and CDR2 SYDVKM come from the germline V gene. J was trimmed by 2 bases and V by 5 bases; bases with no gene match: 9. CDR3 residues: CASSPTGGAPYEQYF. In DNA, the CDR3 is TGTGCCAGCAGTCCGACGGGGGGTGCCCCCTACGAGCAGTACTTC.

V gene TRBV7-9 combines with J gene TRBJ2-2; maybe TRBD1 (5 bases). Trimming shortened V by 4 bases and J by 4 bases, and 13 bases separated the two germline ends. The CDR3 loop spans 15 amino acids. Germline V lookup: CDR1 SEHNR, CDR2 FQNEAQ (reference sequence). The CDR3 coding sequence is TGTGCCAGCAGCTCACCGAGACAGAGCACCGGGGAGCTGTTTTTT. This encodes CASSSPRQSTGELFF.

This clone was picked up a small number of times. This sequence joins TRBV5-8 and TRBJ1-2; 10 bases line up with TRBD1. Germline lookup yields CDR1 SGHTS and CDR2 YDEGEE. The CDR3 length is 13 residues. The V gene end was trimmed by 7 bases and the J gene end by 4 bases; junction bases not matched to a gene: 4. In nucleotides, the CDR3 is TGTGCCAGCCGGGGACAGGGGAGCTATGGCTACACCTTC. Encoded protein: CASRGQGSYGYTF. The variable domain in full, with the rest retrieved from reference TRBV5-8 and TRBJ1-2, is EAGVTQSPTHLIKTRGQQATLRCSPISGHTSVYWYQQALGLGLQFLLWYDEGEERNRGNFPPRFSGRQFPNYSSELNVNALELEDSALYLCASRGQGSYGYTFGSGTRLTVV.

The chain employs TRBV5-1 and TRBJ1-2; 7 bases are shared with TRBD1. This CDR3 spans 17 amino acids. Germline V lookup: CDR1 SGHRS, CDR2 YFSETQ. V gave up 0 bases and J gave up 5 bases; unmatched junction bases: 13. CDR3: CASSLEPPQQGMYGYTF. The CDR3 DNA sequence: TGCGCCAGCAGCTTGGAACCCCCCCAACAGGGGATGTATGGCTACACCTTC. The full variable domain, in which reference TRBV5-1 and TRBJ1-2 provide the parts outside the CDR3, is KAGVTQTPRYLIKTRGQQVTLSCSPISGHRSVSWYQQTPGQGLQFLFEYFSETQRNKGNFPGRFSGRQFSNSRSEMNVSTLELGDSALYLCASSLEPPQQGMYGYTFGSGTRLTVV.

V and J are TRBV4-1 and TRBJ1-2; the match to TRBD1 covers 9 bases. The CDR3 sequence is 17 residues long. The germline gives CDR1 MGHRA, CDR2 YSYEKL. The junction had 13 bases not matched to a gene; V was cut back by 1 base and J by 7 bases. The CDR3 region is CASSQGTAVGQGVGYTF. Here the CDR3 DNA reads TGCGCCAGCAGCCAAGGGACCGCCGTGGGACAGGGAGTTGGCTACACCTTC.

This rearrangement joins TRBV9 to TRBJ1-2; no clear D gene. V gave up 3 bases and J gave up 0 bases, with 12 bases separating them. This CDR3 contains 15 residues. Germline V gives CDR1 SGDLS, CDR2 YYNGEE. CDR3 sequence (DNA): TGTGCCAGCAGCGGCCCCGACACAACTAACTATGGCTACACCTTC. It codes for CASSGPDTTNYGYTF.

This chain uses TRBV5-4 with TRBJ2-1, with D maybe TRBD2 (7 bases). In germline, CDR1 is SGHNT, CDR2 YYREEE (reference sequence). Trimming removed 0 bases from V and 7 bases from J, with 8 bases in between. This CDR3 region has 13 residues. In DNA, the CDR3 is TGTGCCAGCAGCTTGGAGGGGGGGAATGAGCAGTTCTTC. Protein product: CASSLEGGNEQFF. Full variable domain (missing parts from reference TRBV5-4 and TRBJ2-1): ETGVTQSPTHLIKTRGQQVTLRCSSQSGHNTVSWYQQALGQGPQFIFQYYREEENGRGNFPPRFSGLQFPNYSSELNVNALELDDSALYLCASSLEGGNEQFFGPGTRLTVL.

J is TRBJ2-7 and V is TRBV18; 8 nucleotides agree with TRBD1. V lost 0 bases and J lost 3; bases outside the gene matches: 4. The CDR3 loop spans 15 amino acids. In germline, CDR1 is KGHSH, CDR2 LQKENI. This CDR3 reads CASSPPADRGYEQYF. The CDR3, as DNA: TGTGCCAGCTCACCACCGGCAGACAGGGGCTACGAGCAGTACTTC. The complete variable domain, with remaining parts taken from reference TRBV18 and TRBJ2-7, reads NAGVMQNPRHLVRRRGQEARLRCSPMKGHSHVYWYRQLPEEGLKFMVYLQKENIIDESGMPKERFSAEFPKEGPSILRIQQVVRGDSAAYFCASSPPADRGYEQYFGPGTRLTVT.

The rearrangement links TRBV18 to TRBJ1-1; tentative D call: TRBD1 (6 bases). The CDR3 runs 16 residues. CDR1 is KGHSH, CDR2 LQKENI, per germline. V lost 0 bases and J 4 bases, leaving 15 bases between the germline ends. CDR3 protein: CASSPPVKGDATEAFF. The CDR3 nucleotides are TGTGCCAGCTCACCACCGGTGAAGGGGGATGCCACTGAAGCTTTCTTT.

This chain connects TRBV7-3 to TRBJ2-1, with D maybe TRBD2 (6 bases). Germline V lookup: CDR1 SGHTA, CDR2 FQGTGA. The CDR3 loop spans 18 amino acids. Between the trimmed V and J ends, which lost 5 bases and 0 bases, there was a span of 20 bases. The CDR3 loop reads CASSPLGVAESSYNEQFF. For the CDR3, the DNA is TGTGCCAGCAGCCCCCTGGGGGTAGCGGAGAGCTCCTACAATGAGCAGTTCTTC.

CDR3 region: CASSLETSGRGNEQFF. In DNA form, the CDR3 reads TGCGCCAGCAGCTTGGAGACTAGCGGGAGGGGCAATGAGCAGTTCTTC. The chain combines TRBV5-1 with TRBJ2-1; 14 positions agree with TRBD2. Germline CDR1 and CDR2: SGHRS and YFSETQ. The CDR3 sequence is 16 residues long. The trim removed 0 bases at V and 6 bases at J, leaving 2 bases unmatched.

The rearrangement links TRBV4-2 to TRBJ1-6; maybe TRBD1 (5 bases). V lost 3 bases to trimming and J lost 4 bases, with 10 bases between them. Germline-derived CDR1 and CDR2 are LGHNA and YNFKEQ. The CDR3 is made up of 15 amino acids. For the CDR3, the DNA is TGTGCCAGCAGCCAGAGCTCAGGGTATAATTCACCCCTCCACTTT. Its protein product is CASSQSSGYNSPLHF.

The chain has TRBV5-1 and TRBJ2-1, with 11 nucleotides matching TRBD2. CDR1 and CDR2 (germline): SGHRS, YFSETQ. Trimming cost V 4 bases and J 5 bases; bases outside gene matches: 5. The CDR3 covers 15 residues. CDR3 sequence: CASSPGTSGHNEQFF. In DNA form, the CDR3 reads TGCGCCAGCAGCCCCGGGACTAGCGGCCACAATGAGCAGTTCTTC.